This TCR beta chain was sequenced in a study of T cells expressing NK-cell markers. At the level of the study: The authors sequenced eight donors, of whom seven were HCMV-seropositive and one was seronegative.

Germline V gives CDR1 SGDLS, CDR2 YYNGEE. This CDR3 spans 17 amino acids. From the 5' RACE reads, TCRdb lists one entry per CDR3 protein and no DNA. The table for this sample gives about 370,000 distinct CDR3 sequences. The sequencing sample was made of blood T cells: a sorted CD56 or NKG2C T cell subset, CD4+ or CD8+ T cells, or bulk PBMC T cells (not recorded which). This chain joins TRBV9 and TRBJ1-3. This sequence originates from a woman between 50 and 59 years old in good health. CDR3 sequence reads: CASSVEVWADSGNTIYF.